Listed here are 15 T cell receptor beta chains from one sample, sequenced in a study of CD8 T cells in ankylosing spondylitis. TCRdb re-derived calls from the 5' RACE reads in MiXCR, one entry per CDR3 protein. The table lists approximately 130,000 distinct CDR3 sequences, roughly 8.8% of them singletons. Sequencing was carried out using blood, either unsorted or a sorted T cell fraction (not recorded which). Receptors originate from a male donor with ankylosing spondylitis or in good health (not recorded which).

Many counts were recorded for this clonotype. The CDR3 DNA is TGCGCCAGCAGCACGGGACAGGGCACAAATGAGCAGTTCTTC. Amino acid sequence: CASSTGQGTNEQFF. The V gene is TRBV5-1, the J gene TRBJ2-1, with 9 bases matching TRBD1. The ends lost 4 bases at V and 7 bases at J; junction bases unmatched: 6. This CDR3 has 14 residues. The germline gives CDR1 SGHRS, CDR2 YFSETQ.

V is TRBV27 and J is TRBJ2-7, with D uncertain. The germline V gene encodes CDR1 MNHEY and CDR2 SMNVEV (reference sequence). With 0 bases removed from V and 4 bases from J, the gap between germline ends came to 13 bases. The CDR3 has 15 amino acids. CDR3 bases: TGTGCCAGCAGTTTATCGGCCGACATTCGTTACGAGCAGTACTTC. Residues: CASSLSADIRYEQYF.

This clonotype has a count of ten or more. The chain carries TRBV15 and TRBJ1-1; D might be TRBD1 (6 bases). CDR1 and CDR2 from the germline V gene are LNHNV and YYDKDF (reference sequence). The V and J ends lost 0 bases and 5 bases respectively, with 16 bases between them. The CDR3 has 16 amino acids. CDR3 residues: CATSRDFGTTATEAFF. As DNA, the CDR3 is TGTGCCACCAGCAGAGATTTCGGGACAACTGCAACTGAAGCTTTCTTT.

This clonotype has more than one count but fewer than ten. This rearrangement joins TRBV20-1 to TRBJ2-4; 7 bases match TRBD2. The CDR3 sequence is 13 residues long. J lost 8 bases, V lost 5 bases, and 9 bases had no gene match. The germline CDR1 and CDR2 sequences are DFQATT and SNEGSKA (reference sequence). The CDR3 protein is CSAPAAGVDIQYF. CDR3 sequence (DNA): TGCAGTGCTCCTGCGGCGGGGGTTGACATTCAGTACTTC.

This clonotype was counted ten times or more. V usage is TRBV18 and J usage is TRBJ2-5; no firm D call. This CDR3 is built from 13 residues. Trimming stripped 5 bases from V and 5 bases from J, with 12 bases between. Looked up from germline, CDR1 is KGHSH and CDR2 is LQKENI. This CDR3 is CASSGWGYETQYF. DNA for the CDR3: TGTGCCAGCTCAGGCTGGGGATACGAGACCCAGTACTTC.

In regard to this clonotype: One base away lies a much larger clone, so this may be a sequencing read error. This chain joins TRBV3-1 and TRBJ2-5, with 11 bases fitting TRBD2. The CDR3 contains 20 residues. From germline, CDR1 is LGHDT and CDR2 YNNKEL (reference sequence). The CDR3 DNA sequence: TGTGCCTGCAGCCAAGATGGACCACTATTTAGCGGGAGGGTGGCAGAGACCCAGTACTTC. Translation: CACSQDGPLFSGRVAETQYF.

In nucleotides, the CDR3 is TGTGCCTCTGACTCTGGGGCCAACGTCCTGACTTTC. Translating gives CASDSGANVLTF. V is TRBV30 and J is TRBJ2-6; unclear D gene. V was trimmed by 7 bases and J by 0 bases, leaving 4 bases between them. Germline V gives CDR1 GTSNPN, CDR2 SVGIG (reference sequence). There are 12 residues in the CDR3.

With respect to this clonotype: This may be a read error: a much more frequent sequence differs by one nucleotide. The chain is built from TRBV20-1 and TRBJ2-7; 7 bases agree with TRBD2. Germline CDR1 is DFQATT and CDR2 is SNEGSKA (reference sequence). CDR3 length: 13 residues. The CDR3: CTARGGSSYEQYF. The CDR3 DNA reads TGCACTGCTAGAGGCGGGAGCTCCTACGAGCAGTACTTC.

This clonotype was seen a few times. V gene TRBV5-1 combines with J gene TRBJ2-3; D is undetermined. CDR1 and CDR2 (germline): SGHRS, YFSETQ. The CDR3 is made up of 14 amino acids. V lost 4 bases and J 4 bases, leaving 13 bases between the germline ends. CDR3 protein: CASSLRAESDTQYF. DNA of the CDR3: TGCGCCAGCAGCCTACGCGCGGAATCAGATACGCAGTATTTT.

This chain connects TRBV20-1 to TRBJ2-7, with D possibly matching TRBD2 (5 bases). CDR3 length: 15 residues. The germline V gene has CDR1 DFQATT and CDR2 SNEGSKA (reference sequence). V was cut by 3 bases and J by 2 bases, with 17 bases left in between. CDR3 DNA sequence: TGCAGTGCTAGCGTTCGGGGAGTGCCCCCCTACGAGCAGTACTTC. Its translation is CSASVRGVPPYEQYF.

This chain uses TRBV7-9 with TRBJ2-7; TRBD1 agrees at 9 bases. V lost 4 bases and J lost 3; bases outside the gene matches: 4. CDR1 is SEHNR and CDR2 is FQNEAQ in the germline V gene (reference sequence). The CDR3 covers 14 residues. This chain's CDR3 is CASSSTGGNYEQYF. The CDR3 DNA is TGTGCCAGCAGCTCAACAGGGGGCAACTACGAGCAGTACTTC.

Many counts were recorded for this clonotype. V is TRBV12-3 or TRBV12-4 and J is TRBJ2-6; TRBD1 agrees at 7 bases. This CDR3 is 16 amino acids long. J lost 3 bases, V lost 5 bases, and 7 bases had no gene match. CDR3 coding DNA: TGTGCCAGCAGTGAGACAGGGAAGCGTGGGGCCAACGTCCTGACTTTC. Translation gives CASSETGKRGANVLTF.

This clonotype was counted many times. The chain recombines TRBV20-1 with TRBJ2-5; D not certain. This CDR3 is built from 15 residues. The germline V gene has CDR1 DFQATT and CDR2 SNEGSKA (reference sequence). Trimming stripped 1 base from V and 2 bases from J, with 14 bases between. The CDR3 nucleotides are TGCAGTGCTAGAGTACTTGACCCACTACAAGAGACCCAGTACTTC. It codes for CSARVLDPLQETQYF.

This clonotype was counted a few times. The chain carries TRBV7-9 and TRBJ2-5; 10 bases are shared with TRBD1. Germline lookup yields CDR1 SEHNR and CDR2 FQNEAQ (reference sequence). J was trimmed by 5 bases and V by 5 bases; bases with no gene match: 5. CDR3 length: 14 residues. CDR3 protein: CASSTGTGAETQYF. CDR3 bases: TGTGCCAGCAGCACCGGGACAGGGGCTGAGACCCAGTACTTC.

The rearrangement links TRBV12-3 or TRBV12-4 to TRBJ2-3; 12 positions agree with TRBD2. The CDR3 covers 14 residues. Trimming cost V 5 bases and J 7 bases; bases outside gene matches: 4. This CDR3 reads CASSLGLAGNTQYF. As DNA, the CDR3 is TGTGCCAGCAGTCTTGGACTAGCGGGAAATACGCAGTATTTT.